The clone carrying this T cell receptor (beta chain) was seen only a few times. Its specificity is not known. The data were taken from a study of beta chain features in type 1 diabetes. Regarding the study as a whole: There was a moderate but significant shortening of TCRB CDR3s in all four CD4+ subsets of Type 1 diabetes patients. In type 1 diabetes patients, VDJ junctions had fewer insertions; deletions at these junctions were more frequent.

Heparinised blood was drawn once per donor, averaging roughly 110 mL. Purity above 95% was achieved in all sorted populations. As every portion of the isolated RNA was reverse transcribed, the sequencing read expressed TCRB transcripts. Using immunoSEQ multiplex PCR, the repertoire was profiled, and TCRdb retains in-frame clones only, with some absent. The sample consists of 500,000 to 800,000 clones, around 12% of them appearing once. Sequencing was performed on naive CD4+ T cells from blood. This clonotype originated in a man between 25 and 39 years old with type 1 diabetes.

The CDR3 DNA reads TGTGCCAGCAGTTCCCCCGCCGGGGACTACGAGCAGTACTTC. This gives the protein CASSSPAGDYEQYF. This chain links TRBV27 with TRBJ2-7; weak D call: TRBD2 (5 bases). CDR1 is MNHEY, CDR2 SMNVEV, per germline (reference sequence). Trimming cost V 4 bases and J 3 bases, with 13 bases left between them. The CDR3 spans 14 residues.